These 12 T cell receptor beta chains came from one sample sequenced in a study of CD8 T cells in ankylosing spondylitis (dated by TCRdb to 2016 to 2017). Broad study findings and their caveats: Blood from ankylosing spondylitis patients appeared to be characterized by a TCR beta motif made up of seven or eight highly homologous amino acid variants.

Their antigens remain unidentified. Libraries were built with 5' RACE. Reads for this sample came from an Illumina HiSeq 2500. Starting from the raw public reads, TCRdb applied fastp trimming at Q25, assembled clones with MiXCR and retained in-frame beta chains. Every CDR3 protein is listed once, alongside the most common genes and DNA of its rows. This sample is represented by about 220,000 distinct CDR3 sequences; about 7% of them were singletons. 13% to 15% of the sample is in the top ten clones. Sequenced: blood, either unsorted or a sorted T cell fraction (not recorded which). The receptors here all came from a male donor with ankylosing spondylitis.

This clonotype was counted at least ten times. Because the CDR3's place on the DNA is in doubt, the DNA is left out and the CDR3 is given as listed by TCRdb. The rearrangement joins TRBV27 to TRBJ2-7; the DNA was not compared with TRBD1, the D call given in the table. 13 amino acids form the CDR3, both terminal residues included. Germline V gene data show CDR1 as MNHEY and CDR2 as SMNVEV (reference sequence). CDR3 protein: CASSFGPGGGQYF.

This clonotype was seen a few times. This chain links TRBV6-5 with TRBJ2-1, with D possibly matching TRBD2 (5 bases). Germline loops: CDR1 MNHEY, CDR2 SVGAGI. This CDR3 has 14 residues. The V and J ends lost 4 bases and 6 bases respectively, with 13 bases between them. The CDR3 sequence: CASSLTSLGNEQFF. The CDR3 DNA sequence: TGTGCCAGCAGTTTAACTAGTCTAGGCAATGAGCAGTTCTTC.

In this sample, this clonotype turned up once. V usage is TRBV11-1 and J usage is TRBJ2-2, with 14 bases that match TRBD2. V shed 10 bases, J shed 4 bases, and the junction held 14 bases outside the gene matches. Per the germline V gene, CDR1 is SGHAT and CDR2 is FQDESV (reference sequence). The CDR3 loop spans 18 amino acids. The CDR3 DNA is TGTGCCACCGGGTACCCGGGACTAGCGGGAGTATCCACCGGGGAGCTGTTTTTT. Protein sequence: CATGYPGLAGVSTGELFF.

This chain joins TRBV7-9 and TRBJ1-2, with D tentatively TRBD1 (5 bases). This CDR3 has 14 amino acids. V shed 5 bases and J shed 5 bases, with 15 bases lying between them. Per the germline V gene, CDR1 is SEHNR and CDR2 is FQNEAQ (reference sequence). CDR3: CASSPGTSSYGYTF. As DNA, the CDR3 is TGTGCCAGCAGCCCGGGGACCTCCTCTTATGGCTACACCTTC.

This clonotype appeared many times. The chain employs TRBV6-1 and TRBJ2-7; 7 bases are shared with TRBD2. With V trimmed by 5 bases and J by 1 base, 5 bases remained unmatched. The germline CDR1 and CDR2 sequences are MNHNS and SASEGT. This CDR3 comprises 14 residues. Here the CDR3 reads CASSPAGFSYEQYF. The CDR3 DNA reads as TGTGCCAGCAGTCCAGCGGGGTTTTCCTACGAGCAGTACTTC.

There are a few counts of this clonotype. V is TRBV9 and J is TRBJ2-1; 8 bases match TRBD2. V shed 1 base and J 9 bases; nucleotides not matched to a gene: 9. The CDR3 spans 15 residues. Germline CDR1 SGDLS, CDR2 YYNGEE. CDR3 DNA: TGTGCCAGCAGCGTAACAAGCGGGAGCGGTGTTGAGCAGTTCTTC. Translation: CASSVTSGSGVEQFF.

The chain is built from TRBV6-5 and TRBJ2-3; D may match TRBD1 or TRBD2 (5 bases each). From germline, CDR1 is MNHEY and CDR2 SVGAGI. Trimming removed 2 bases from V and 2 bases from J, with 11 bases in between. This CDR3 contains 15 residues. CDR3 sequence: CASSYSGGHTDTQYF. For the CDR3, the DNA is TGTGCCAGCAGTTACAGTGGGGGTCACACAGATACGCAGTATTTT.

V gene TRBV7-2 combines with J gene TRBJ1-1; D gene ambiguous. Trimming cost V 2 bases and J 7 bases, with 11 bases left between them. The CDR3 has 13 amino acids. CDR1 is SGHTA, CDR2 FQGNSA, per germline. This chain's CDR3 is CASSLFIGLEAFF. The DNA for the CDR3 is TGTGCCAGCAGCTTATTTATAGGCCTTGAAGCTTTCTTT.

This sequence joins TRBV6-2 or TRBV6-3 and TRBJ2-5; 9 bases agree with TRBD2. Germline V gives CDR1 MNHEY, CDR2 SVGEGT. Trimming at V came to 7 bases and at J to 5 bases, leaving 11 bases not matched to a gene. The CDR3 contains 15 residues. DNA of the CDR3: TGTGCCAGCAAAACCGATGGGACTAGCATGGAGACCCAGTACTTC. Its protein is CASKTDGTSMETQYF.

This clonotype was detected many times. This chain uses TRBV18 with TRBJ2-3; D may be TRBD1 or TRBD2 (6 bases each). V lost 2 bases, J lost 3 bases, and 12 bases lay in between. Germline CDR1 and CDR2: KGHSH and LQKENI. The CDR3 contains 15 residues. The CDR3 here is CASSPDRGGTDTQYF. The CDR3 DNA reads as TGTGCCAGCTCACCAGACCGAGGGGGGACAGATACGCAGTATTTT.

The rearrangement uses TRBV2 and TRBJ2-1; D is possibly TRBD1 (6 bases). Germline CDR1 and CDR2: SNHLY and FYNNEI. The CDR3 sequence is 14 residues long. V gave up 3 bases and J gave up 9 bases, with 15 bases separating them. The CDR3 reads CASSEDSPIGEQFF. The CDR3 DNA sequence: TGTGCCAGCAGTGAGGACAGTCCCATCGGTGAGCAGTTCTTC.

This clonotype was observed many times. The CDR3 nucleotides are TGCAGTGCCTGGGGATTTTTAAAAGCTTTCTTT. Amino acid sequence: CSAWGFLKAFF. The genes are TRBV20-1 and TRBJ1-1; D uncertain. CDR3 length: 11 amino acids. The V end was cut by 6 bases, the J end by 9 bases, with 14 bases between. The V gene's germline CDR1 is DFQATT and CDR2 SNEGSKA (reference sequence).